The present T cell receptor beta chain was sequenced within a study of response to subunit inactivated influenza vaccine. TCRdb processed the RT-PCR reads anew with MiXCR; each CDR3 protein has one entry. The sample includes fewer than 750,000 distinct CDR3 sequences, 14% of them seen just once. Per germline, CDR1 DFQATT and CDR2 SNEGSKA (reference sequence). The J segment lost 3 bases and the V segment lost 3 bases, leaving 2 bases of the junction unmatched. The CDR3 loop spans 15 amino acids. Turning to this clonotype: Its antigen is not identified.

Study conclusions and caveats: Few additional T cells are recruited per seasonal influenza vaccination, authors suggested.

The source was PBMCs from blood, collected about 12 days after vaccination. The chain couples TRBV20-1 to TRBJ2-5, with TRBD2 identical over 15 bases. This TCR came from a man over 45 who received an inactivated influenza vaccine. The CDR3 region is CSASGLAGGEETQYF. In DNA, the CDR3 is TGCAGTGCTAGCGGACTAGCGGGAGGGGAAGAGACCCAGTACTTC.